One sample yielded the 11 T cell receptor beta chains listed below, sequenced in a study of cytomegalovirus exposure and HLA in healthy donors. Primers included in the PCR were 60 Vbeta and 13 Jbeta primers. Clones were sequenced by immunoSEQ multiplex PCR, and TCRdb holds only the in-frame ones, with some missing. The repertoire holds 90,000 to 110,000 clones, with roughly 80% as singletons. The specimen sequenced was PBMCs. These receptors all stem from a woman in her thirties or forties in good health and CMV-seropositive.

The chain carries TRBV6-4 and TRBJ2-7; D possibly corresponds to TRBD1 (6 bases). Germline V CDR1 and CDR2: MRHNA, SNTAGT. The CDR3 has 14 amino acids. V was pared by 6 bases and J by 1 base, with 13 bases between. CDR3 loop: CASSRGPASYEQYF. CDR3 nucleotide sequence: TGTGCCAGCAGCAGGGGCCCGGCATCCTACGAGCAGTACTTC.

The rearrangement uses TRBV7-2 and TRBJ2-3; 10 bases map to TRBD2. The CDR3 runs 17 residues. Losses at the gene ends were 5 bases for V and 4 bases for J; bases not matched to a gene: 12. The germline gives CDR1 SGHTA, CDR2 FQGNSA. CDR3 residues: CASSLLAGAGRADTQYF. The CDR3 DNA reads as TGTGCCAGCAGCCTTCTAGCGGGAGCAGGTAGAGCAGATACGCAGTATTTT.

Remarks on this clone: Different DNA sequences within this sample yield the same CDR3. The CDR3 coding sequence is TGTGCCAGCTCACCCCGACAGGGCAACACTGAAGCTTTCTTT. It specifies CASSPRQGNTEAFF. The chain combines TRBV18 with TRBJ1-1; TRBD1 aligns across 7 bases. V lost 3 bases, J lost 2 bases, and 3 bases stayed unmatched. Germline V gene data show CDR1 as KGHSH and CDR2 as LQKENI. The CDR3 is 14 residues long.

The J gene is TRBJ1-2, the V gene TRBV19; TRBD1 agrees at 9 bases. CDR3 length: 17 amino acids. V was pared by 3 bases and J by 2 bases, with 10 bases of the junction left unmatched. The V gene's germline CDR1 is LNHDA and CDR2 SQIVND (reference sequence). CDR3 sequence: CASSIGQGTGMNYGYTF. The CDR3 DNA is TGTGCCAGTAGTATCGGACAGGGGACCGGTATGAACTATGGCTACACCTTC. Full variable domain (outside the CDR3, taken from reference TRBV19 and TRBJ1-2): DGGITQSPKYLFRKEGQNVTLSCEQNLNHDAMYWYRQDPGQGLRLIYYSQIVNDFQKGDIAEGYSVSREKKESFPLTVTSAQKNPTAFYLCASSIGQGTGMNYGYTFGSGTRLTVV.

This chain's CDR3 is CASSAGTPNTEAFF. CDR3 nucleotides: TGTGCCAGCAGCGCCGGGACACCGAACACTGAAGCTTTCTTT. The chain has TRBV9 and TRBJ1-1; D is perhaps TRBD1 (6 bases). Looked up from germline, CDR1 is SGDLS and CDR2 is YYNGEE. CDR3 length: 14 residues. The V end lost 3 bases, the J end lost 1 base, and 10 bases lay between the germline ends.

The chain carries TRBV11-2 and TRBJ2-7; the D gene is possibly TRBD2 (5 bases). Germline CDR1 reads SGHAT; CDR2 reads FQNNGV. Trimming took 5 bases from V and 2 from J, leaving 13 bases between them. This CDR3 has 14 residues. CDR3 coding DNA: TGTGCCAGCAGCACAACTAGATTCCCCTACGAGCAGTACTTC. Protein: CASSTTRFPYEQYF. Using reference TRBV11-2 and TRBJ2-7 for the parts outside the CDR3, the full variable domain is EAGVAQSPRYKIIEKRQSVAFWCNPISGHATLYWYQQILGQGPKLLIQFQNNGVVDDSQLPKDRFSAERLKGVDSTLKIQPAKLEDSAVYLCASSTTRFPYEQYFGPGTRLTVT.

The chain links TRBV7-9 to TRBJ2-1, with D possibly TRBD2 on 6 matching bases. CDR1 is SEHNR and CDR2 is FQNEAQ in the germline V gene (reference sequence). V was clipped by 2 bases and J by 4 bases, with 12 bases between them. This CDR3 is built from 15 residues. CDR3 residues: CASSLQGGGYNEQFF. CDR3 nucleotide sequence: TGTGCCAGCAGCTTACAGGGTGGGGGGTACAATGAGCAGTTCTTC.

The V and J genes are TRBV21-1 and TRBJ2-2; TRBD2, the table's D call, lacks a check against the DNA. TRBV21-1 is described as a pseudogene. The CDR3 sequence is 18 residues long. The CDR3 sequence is CASSRTLTSGGNTGELFF. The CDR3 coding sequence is TGTGCCAGCAGCCGGACCTTGACTAGCGGGGGGAACACCGGGGAGCTGTTTTTT.

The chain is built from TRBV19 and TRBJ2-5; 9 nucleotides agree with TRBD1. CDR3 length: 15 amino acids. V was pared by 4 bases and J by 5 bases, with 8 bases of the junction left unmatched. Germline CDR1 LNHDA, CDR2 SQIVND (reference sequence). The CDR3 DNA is TGTGCCAGTAGTACAAGGACAGGGGCCGCGGAGACCCAGTACTTC. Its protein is CASSTRTGAAETQYF.

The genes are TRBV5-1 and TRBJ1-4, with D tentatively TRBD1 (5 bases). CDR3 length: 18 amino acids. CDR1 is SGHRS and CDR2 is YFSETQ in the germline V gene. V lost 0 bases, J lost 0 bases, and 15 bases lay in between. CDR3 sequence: CASSLGRDSGATNEKLFF. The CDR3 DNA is TGCGCCAGCAGCTTGGGAAGGGACTCCGGTGCAACTAATGAAAAACTGTTTTTT.

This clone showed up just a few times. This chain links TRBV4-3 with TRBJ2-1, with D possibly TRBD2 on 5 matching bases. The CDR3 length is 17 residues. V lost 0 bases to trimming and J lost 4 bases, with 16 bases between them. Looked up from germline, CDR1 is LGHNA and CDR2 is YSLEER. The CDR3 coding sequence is TGCGCCAGCAGCCAAGATATCCCCCTAGCCGAATACAATGAGCAGTTCTTC. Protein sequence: CASSQDIPLAEYNEQFF.